A single sample gave rise to the 15 T cell receptor beta chains below, sequenced in a study of human CD4 T cells and Enterobacteriaceae. Assay used: immunoSEQ multiplex PCR; TCRdb lists only in-frame clones, some missing. This sample carries fewer than 1,500 clones, approximately 51% of them seen once, and the ten largest clones take roughly 30%. CFSE-low CD25+ ICOS+ proliferating activated T cells were FACS-sorted after about 6-7 days. At a 2:1 ratio, CFSE-labeled memory CD4+ T cells were cultured with irradiated autologous monocytes pulsed with antigen. The memory gate held CD4+ cells that were not CD45RA+CCR7+CD95- naive cells, over 98% pure. The sequencing sample was made of bacteria-reactive CD4+ T cells grown in culture. The subset here: CFSE-low proliferating memory CD4 T cells sorted after in vitro stimulation with a heat-inactivated bacterium or M. tuberculosis lysate. These receptor sequences come from a human donor in good health.

The rearrangement links TRBV29-1 to TRBJ1-3; D call uncertain. The germline CDR1 and CDR2 sequences are SQVTM and ANQGSEA. V lost 8 bases to trimming and J lost 7 bases, with 12 bases between them. This CDR3 spans 11 amino acids. CDR3 sequence reads: CSPQIRNTIYF. The DNA for the CDR3 is TGCAGCCCGCAGATTCGGAACACCATATATTTT.

J is TRBJ2-1 and V is TRBV2; 9 bases are a match to TRBD2. The CDR3 extends over 14 amino acids. From germline, CDR1 is SNHLY and CDR2 FYNNEI. V was clipped by 1 base and J by 7 bases; unmatched bases: 2. The CDR3 DNA is TGTGCCAGCAGTGAAGGCCTAGCGGGAAATGAGCAGTTCTTC. Residues: CASSEGLAGNEQFF.

This clone turned up a few times. The gene calls are TRBV19 and TRBJ2-3, with 8 positions matching TRBD2. The germline V gene encodes CDR1 LNHDA and CDR2 SQIVND (reference sequence). This CDR3 is 13 amino acids long. J lost 4 bases, V lost 5 bases, and 2 bases had no gene match. The CDR3 reads CASSLGLADTQYF. The CDR3 nucleotides read TGTGCCAGTAGTCTGGGACTAGCAGATACGCAGTATTTT.

This clone was picked up a small number of times. This chain links TRBV5-6 with TRBJ2-7; D is unclear. CDR1 SGHDT and CDR2 YYEEEE come from the germline V gene. CDR3 length equals 11 residues. Trimming removed 1 base from V and 5 bases from J, with 4 bases in between. The CDR3 here is CASSLYHEQYF. CDR3 bases: TGTGCCAGCAGCTTGTACCACGAGCAGTACTTC.

This clone is classed as medium-sized (0.01 to 0.1%). This chain joins TRBV20-1 and TRBJ2-3; D is perhaps TRBD2 (5 bases). Germline V lookup: CDR1 DFQATT, CDR2 SNEGSKA (reference sequence). The V and J ends lost 5 bases and 6 bases respectively, with 9 bases between them. The CDR3 covers 11 residues. The CDR3 reads CSASKRDTQYF. In nucleotides, the CDR3 is TGCAGTGCTTCCAAGCGGGATACGCAGTATTTT.

V gene TRBV5-1 combines with J gene TRBJ2-5, with TRBD2 matching over 10 bases. Germline CDR1 is SGHRS and CDR2 is YFSETQ. V lost 4 bases to trimming and J lost 0 bases; unmatched junction nucleotides: 6. This CDR3 is 16 amino acids long. The CDR3 coding sequence is TGCGCCAGCAGCCCGGGGGGACTAGCGTACCAAGAGACCCAGTACTTC. It translates to CASSPGGLAYQETQYF.

This clone is termed large. The chain employs TRBV10-1 and TRBJ2-1; 7 nucleotides line up with TRBD2. From germline, CDR1 is WNHNN and CDR2 SYGVQD (reference sequence). This CDR3 region has 15 residues. V dropped 3 bases and J dropped 3; count of bases not matched to a gene: 5. CDR3 sequence (DNA): TGCGCCAGCAGTGATGGTTCTAGCGGCTACAATGAGCAGTTCTTC. The encoded protein is CASSDGSSGYNEQFF.

J is TRBJ1-2 and V is TRBV7-1; 9 nucleotides line up with TRBD1. TRBV7-1 is labeled an ORF, and its function is uncertain. The CDR3 covers 17 residues. The V gene end was trimmed by 5 bases and the J gene end by 0 bases; junction bases not matched to a gene: 10. The CDR3 DNA reads TGTGCCAGCAGCCGAAACCTGGGGACAGGGCCTAACTATGGCTACACCTTC. It encodes CASSRNLGTGPNYGYTF.

This clone was counted between two and nine times. The DNA for the CDR3 is TGTGCCAGCAGCCTTGGACTAGCGGGCAACAATGAGCAGTTCTTC. Amino acid sequence: CASSLGLAGNNEQFF. The rearrangement uses TRBV7-3 and TRBJ2-1; 11 positions agree with TRBD2. The V segment lost 5 bases and the J segment 5 bases; nucleotides outside the gene matches: 5. Germline-derived CDR1 and CDR2 are SGHTA and FQGTGA. The CDR3 is 15 amino acids.

This clone occurred a few times. The rearrangement joins TRBV10-3 to TRBJ2-1; perhaps TRBD1 as D (6 bases). The germline V gene encodes CDR1 ENHRY and CDR2 SYGVKD. V was trimmed by 4 bases and J by 9 bases, leaving 13 bases between them. This CDR3 contains 13 residues. The CDR3 loop reads CAISGRGKGEQFF. In DNA form, the CDR3 reads TGTGCCATCAGTGGAAGGGGGAAGGGTGAGCAGTTCTTC.

This chain links TRBV29-1 with TRBJ1-2; 9 bases fit TRBD1. The V segment lost 6 bases and the J segment 7 bases; nucleotides outside the gene matches: 9. Per the germline V gene, CDR1 is SQVTM and CDR2 is ANQGSEA. CDR3 size: 13 residues. The CDR3 region is CSVYSGTGIGYTF. CDR3 in DNA: TGCAGCGTCTACTCCGGGACAGGGATTGGCTACACCTTC.

The V and J genes are TRBV5-6 and TRBJ1-1; D is unresolved. Trimming took 1 base from V and 3 from J, leaving 13 bases between them. CDR1 SGHDT and CDR2 YYEEEE come from the germline V gene. CDR3 length: 15 amino acids. The CDR3 sequence is CASSLLGGGDTEAFF. CDR3 bases: TGTGCCAGCAGCTTGCTGGGAGGAGGTGACACTGAAGCTTTCTTT.

This clone has just one count. V gene TRBV5-1 combines with J gene TRBJ1-1, with 11 bases lining up with TRBD1. CDR3 length equals 16 residues. The germline gives CDR1 SGHRS, CDR2 YFSETQ. Trimming at V came to 7 bases and at J to 0 bases, leaving 8 bases not matched to a gene. CDR3: CASLPGQGGMNTEAFF. DNA of the CDR3: TGCGCCAGCCTCCCGGGACAGGGGGGAATGAACACTGAAGCTTTCTTT.

The chain joins TRBV29-1 to TRBJ2-7, with 11 bases identical to TRBD1. The length of the CDR3 is 14 residues. Germline CDR1 and CDR2: SQVTM and ANQGSEA. The J segment lost 3 bases and the V segment lost 7 bases, leaving 8 bases of the junction unmatched. CDR3 in amino acids: CSAGSGTGGYEQYF. The CDR3 bases are TGCAGCGCCGGGAGTGGGACAGGGGGCTACGAGCAGTACTTC.

By its share, this clone is medium-sized (0.01 to 0.1%). V is TRBV10-2 and J is TRBJ2-7; 7 positions match TRBD2. Germline assignment: CDR1 WSHSY and CDR2 SAAADI. Germline trimming cut 3 bases from V and 2 bases from J; bases unmatched to any gene: 7. The CDR3 runs 15 residues. CDR3 amino acids: CASSDAASGTYEQYF. In nucleotides, the CDR3 is TGCGCCAGCAGTGACGCGGCTAGCGGAACCTACGAGCAGTACTTC.